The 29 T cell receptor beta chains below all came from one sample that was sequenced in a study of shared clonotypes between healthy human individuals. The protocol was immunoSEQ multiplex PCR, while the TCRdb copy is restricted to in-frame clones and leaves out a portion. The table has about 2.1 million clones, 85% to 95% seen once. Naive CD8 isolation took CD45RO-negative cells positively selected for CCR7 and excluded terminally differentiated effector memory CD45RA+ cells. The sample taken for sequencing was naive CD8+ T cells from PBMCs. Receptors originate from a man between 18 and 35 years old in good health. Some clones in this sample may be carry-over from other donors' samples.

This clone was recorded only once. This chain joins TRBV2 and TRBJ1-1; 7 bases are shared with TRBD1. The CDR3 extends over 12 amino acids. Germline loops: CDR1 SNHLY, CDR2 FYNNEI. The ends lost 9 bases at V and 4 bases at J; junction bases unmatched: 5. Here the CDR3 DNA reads TGTGCCAGTGACAGGGTTGGCACTGAAGCTTTCTTT. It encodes CASDRVGTEAFF.

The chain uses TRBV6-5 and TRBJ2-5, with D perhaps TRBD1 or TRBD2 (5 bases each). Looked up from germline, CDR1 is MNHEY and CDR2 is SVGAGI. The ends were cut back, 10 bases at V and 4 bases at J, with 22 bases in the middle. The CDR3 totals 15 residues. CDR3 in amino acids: CATRRGTSMGETQYF. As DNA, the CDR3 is TGTGCCACCAGGAGAGGGACGTCGATGGGAGAGACCCAGTACTTC.

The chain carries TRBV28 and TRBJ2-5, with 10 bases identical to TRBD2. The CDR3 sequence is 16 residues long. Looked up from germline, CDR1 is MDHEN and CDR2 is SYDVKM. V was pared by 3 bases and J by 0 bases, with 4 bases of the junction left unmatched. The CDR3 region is CASSFRGTSDQETQYF. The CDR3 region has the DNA TGTGCCAGCAGTTTCCGCGGGACTAGCGACCAAGAGACCCAGTACTTC.

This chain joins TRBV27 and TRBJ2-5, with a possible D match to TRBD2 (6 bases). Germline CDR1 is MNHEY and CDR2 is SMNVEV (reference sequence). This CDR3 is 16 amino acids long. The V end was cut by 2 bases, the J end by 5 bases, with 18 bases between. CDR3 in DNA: TGTGCCAGCAGTTTAATTGGAGTCGGGGGTGGTGAGACCCAGTACTTC. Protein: CASSLIGVGGGETQYF.

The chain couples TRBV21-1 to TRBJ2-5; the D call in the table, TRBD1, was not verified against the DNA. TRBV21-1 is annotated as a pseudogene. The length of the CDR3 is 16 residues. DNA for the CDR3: TGTGCCAGCAGCCTACCCCGGGACAGGGACCAAGAGACCCAGTACTTC. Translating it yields CASSLPRDRDQETQYF.

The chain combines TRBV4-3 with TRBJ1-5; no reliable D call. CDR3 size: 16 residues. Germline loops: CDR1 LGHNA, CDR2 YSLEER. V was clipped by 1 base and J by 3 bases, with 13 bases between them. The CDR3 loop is CASSQVFEADNQPQHF. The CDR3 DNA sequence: TGCGCCAGCAGCCAAGTGTTTGAGGCAGACAATCAGCCCCAGCATTTT.

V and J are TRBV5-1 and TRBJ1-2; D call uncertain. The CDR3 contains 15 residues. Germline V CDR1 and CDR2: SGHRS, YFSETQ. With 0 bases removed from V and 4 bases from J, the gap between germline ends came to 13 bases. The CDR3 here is CASSLVGEMGYGYTF. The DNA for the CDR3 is TGCGCCAGCAGCTTGGTTGGGGAGATGGGCTATGGCTACACCTTC.

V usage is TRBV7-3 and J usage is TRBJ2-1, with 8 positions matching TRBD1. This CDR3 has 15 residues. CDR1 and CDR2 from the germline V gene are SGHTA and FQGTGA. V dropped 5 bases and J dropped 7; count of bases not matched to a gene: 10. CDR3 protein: CASSPRQGTLNEQFF. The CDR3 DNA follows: TGTGCCAGCAGCCCTCGACAGGGGACACTAAATGAGCAGTTCTTC.

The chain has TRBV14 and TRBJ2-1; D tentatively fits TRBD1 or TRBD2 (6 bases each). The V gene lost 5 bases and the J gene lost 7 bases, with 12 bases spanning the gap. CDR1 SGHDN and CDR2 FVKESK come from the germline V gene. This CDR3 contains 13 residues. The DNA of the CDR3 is TGTGCCAGCAGCTGGGGGGCGCGGAATGAGCAGTTCTTC. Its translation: CASSWGARNEQFF.

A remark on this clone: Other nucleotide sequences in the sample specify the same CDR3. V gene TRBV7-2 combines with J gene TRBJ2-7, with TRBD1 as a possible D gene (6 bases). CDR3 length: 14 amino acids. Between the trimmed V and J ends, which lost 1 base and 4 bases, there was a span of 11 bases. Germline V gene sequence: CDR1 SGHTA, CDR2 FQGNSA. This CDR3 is CASSLDWGLYEQYF. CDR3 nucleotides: TGTGCCAGCAGCTTAGATTGGGGGCTTTACGAGCAGTACTTC.

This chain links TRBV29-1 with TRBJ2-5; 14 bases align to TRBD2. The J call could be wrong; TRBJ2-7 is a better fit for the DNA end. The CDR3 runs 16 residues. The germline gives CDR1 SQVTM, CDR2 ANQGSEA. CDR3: CSVAPGTSGRTYEQYF. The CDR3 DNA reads TGCAGCGTCGCGCCGGGGACTAGCGGGAGAACCTACGAGCAGTACTTC.

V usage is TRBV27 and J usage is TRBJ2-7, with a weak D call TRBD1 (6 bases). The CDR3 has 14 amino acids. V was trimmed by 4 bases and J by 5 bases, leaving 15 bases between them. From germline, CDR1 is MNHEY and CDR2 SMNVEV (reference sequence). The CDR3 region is CASSSHRVDNEQYF. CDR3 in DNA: TGTGCCAGCAGTTCCCACAGGGTAGACAACGAGCAGTACTTC.

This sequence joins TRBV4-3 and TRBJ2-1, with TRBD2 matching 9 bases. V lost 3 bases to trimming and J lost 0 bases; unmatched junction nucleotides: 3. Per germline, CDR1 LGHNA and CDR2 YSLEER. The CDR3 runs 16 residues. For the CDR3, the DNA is TGCGCCAGCAGCCAGATTAGCGGGAGCTCCTACAATGAGCAGTTCTTC. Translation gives CASSQISGSSYNEQFF.

This CDR3 is CASSQAGAPGYTF. DNA of the CDR3: TGTGCCAGCAGCCAGGCGGGGGCGCCGGGCTACACCTTC. This rearrangement joins TRBV5-6 to TRBJ1-2, with D possibly matching TRBD1 (6 bases). The CDR3 totals 13 residues. The germline V and J ends were trimmed by 4 bases and 8 bases, with 15 bases remaining between them. Germline CDR1 and CDR2: SGHDT and YYEEEE.

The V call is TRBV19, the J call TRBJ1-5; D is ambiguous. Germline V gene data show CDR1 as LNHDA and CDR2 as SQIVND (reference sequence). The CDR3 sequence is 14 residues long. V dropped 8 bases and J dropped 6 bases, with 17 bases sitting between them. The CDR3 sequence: CASLSPASGQPQHF. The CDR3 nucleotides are TGTGCCAGTCTATCACCTGCGAGCGGTCAGCCCCAGCATTTT.

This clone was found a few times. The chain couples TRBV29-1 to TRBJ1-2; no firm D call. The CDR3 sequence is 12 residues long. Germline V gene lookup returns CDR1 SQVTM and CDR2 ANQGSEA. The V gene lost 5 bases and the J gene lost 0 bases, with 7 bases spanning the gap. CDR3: CSVTSANYGYTF. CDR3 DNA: TGCAGCGTTACATCAGCTAACTATGGCTACACCTTC.

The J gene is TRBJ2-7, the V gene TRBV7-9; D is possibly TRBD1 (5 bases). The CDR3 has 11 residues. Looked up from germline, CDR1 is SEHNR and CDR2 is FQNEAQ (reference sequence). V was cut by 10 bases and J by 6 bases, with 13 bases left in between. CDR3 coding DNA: TGTGCCACGCAGGTAGGGGCCGAGCAGTACTTC. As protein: CATQVGAEQYF.

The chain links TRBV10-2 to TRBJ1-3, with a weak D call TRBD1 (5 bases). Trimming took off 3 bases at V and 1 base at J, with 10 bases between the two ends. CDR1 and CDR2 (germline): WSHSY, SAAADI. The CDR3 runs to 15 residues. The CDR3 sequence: CASSEMRGSGNTIYF. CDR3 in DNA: TGCGCCAGCAGTGAAATGCGGGGGTCTGGAAACACCATATATTTT.

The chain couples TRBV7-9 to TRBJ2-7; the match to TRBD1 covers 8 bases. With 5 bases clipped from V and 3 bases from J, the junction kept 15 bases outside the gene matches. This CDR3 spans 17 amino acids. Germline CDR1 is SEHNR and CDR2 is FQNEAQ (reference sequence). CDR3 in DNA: TGTGCCAGCAGCGGGGCGGGACAGGACTTCAAAAACTACGAGCAGTACTTC. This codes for CASSGAGQDFKNYEQYF.

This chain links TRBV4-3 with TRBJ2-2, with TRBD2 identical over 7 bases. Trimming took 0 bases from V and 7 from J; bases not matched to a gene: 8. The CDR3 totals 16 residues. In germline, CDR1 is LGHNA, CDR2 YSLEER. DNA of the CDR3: TGCGCCAGCAGCCAAGAACCAGGAGAGCGGGGCGGGGAGCTGTTTTTT. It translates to CASSQEPGERGGELFF.

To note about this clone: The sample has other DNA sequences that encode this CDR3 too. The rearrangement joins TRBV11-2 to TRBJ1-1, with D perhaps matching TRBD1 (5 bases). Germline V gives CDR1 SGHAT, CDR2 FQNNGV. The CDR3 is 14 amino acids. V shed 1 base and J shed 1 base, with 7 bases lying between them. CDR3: CASSLGRGNTEAFF. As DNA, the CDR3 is TGTGCCAGCAGCTTAGGTAGGGGGAACACTGAAGCTTTCTTT.

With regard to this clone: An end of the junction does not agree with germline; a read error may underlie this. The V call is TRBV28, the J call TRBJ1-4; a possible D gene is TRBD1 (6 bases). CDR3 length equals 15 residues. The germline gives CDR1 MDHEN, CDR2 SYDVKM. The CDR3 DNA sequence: TGTGCCAGCAGTCCCATCCGGGACACTAAGGAAAAACTGTTTTTT. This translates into CASSPIRDTKEKLFF.

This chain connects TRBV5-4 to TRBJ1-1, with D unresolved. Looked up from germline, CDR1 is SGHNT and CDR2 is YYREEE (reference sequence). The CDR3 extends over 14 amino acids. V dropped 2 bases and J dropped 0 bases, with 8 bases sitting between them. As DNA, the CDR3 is TGTGCCAGCAGCTTCGGCCTTATGAACACTGAAGCTTTCTTT. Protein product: CASSFGLMNTEAFF.

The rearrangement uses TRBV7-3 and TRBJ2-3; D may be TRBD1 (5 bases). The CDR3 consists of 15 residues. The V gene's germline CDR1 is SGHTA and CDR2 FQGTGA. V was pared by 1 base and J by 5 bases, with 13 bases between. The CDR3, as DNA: TGTGCCAGCAGCTTAATAGGCAGTCAGGGAGATACGCAGTATTTT. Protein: CASSLIGSQGDTQYF.

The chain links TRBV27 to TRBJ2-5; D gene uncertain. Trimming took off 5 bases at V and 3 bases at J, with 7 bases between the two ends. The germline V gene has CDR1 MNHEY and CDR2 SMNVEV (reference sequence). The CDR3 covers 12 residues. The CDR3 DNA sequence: TGTGCCAGCAGTATTAATAAAGAGACCCAGTACTTC. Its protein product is CASSINKETQYF.

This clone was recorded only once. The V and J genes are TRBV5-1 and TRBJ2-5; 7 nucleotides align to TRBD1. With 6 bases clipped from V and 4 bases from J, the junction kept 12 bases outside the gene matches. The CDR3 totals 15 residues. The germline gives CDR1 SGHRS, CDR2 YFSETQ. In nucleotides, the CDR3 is TGCGCCAGCACCCCGACGGGACAGCTACTAGAGACCCAGTACTTC. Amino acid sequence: CASTPTGQLLETQYF.

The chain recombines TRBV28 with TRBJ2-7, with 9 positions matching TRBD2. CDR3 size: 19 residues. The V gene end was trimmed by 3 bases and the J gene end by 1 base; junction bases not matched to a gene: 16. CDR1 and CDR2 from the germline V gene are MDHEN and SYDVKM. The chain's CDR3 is CASSLRRVVGLAGSYEQYF. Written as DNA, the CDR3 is TGTGCCAGCAGTTTGAGGAGAGTCGTGGGGCTAGCGGGATCCTACGAGCAGTACTTC.

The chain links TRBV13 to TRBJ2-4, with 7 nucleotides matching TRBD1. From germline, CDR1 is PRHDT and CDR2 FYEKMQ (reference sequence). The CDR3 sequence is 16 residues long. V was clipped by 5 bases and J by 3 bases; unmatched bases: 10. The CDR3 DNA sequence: TGTGCCAGCAGCCCTCAGGGGGTACGGGACAAAAACATTCAGTACTTC. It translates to CASSPQGVRDKNIQYF.

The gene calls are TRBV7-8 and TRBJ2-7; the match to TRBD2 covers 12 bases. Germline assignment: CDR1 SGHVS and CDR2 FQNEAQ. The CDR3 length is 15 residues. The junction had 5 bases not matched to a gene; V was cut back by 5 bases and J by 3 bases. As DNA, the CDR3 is TGTGCCAGCAGCCGCTCTAGCGGGAGGGACTACGAGCAGTACTTC. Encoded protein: CASSRSSGRDYEQYF.